The clone carrying this T cell receptor (beta chain) appeared once. What it binds is not known. Since no conserved phenylalanine or tryptophan closes the CDR3, a read error is the likely cause. This sample was taken from a study of tumor-infiltrating lymphocytes in primary liver carcinoma. Study at large: The patients, men and women alike, were aged 30 to 69 years.

The study, taken as a whole, reports: Merely about 7-24% of top clones occurred in all five tumor regions.

For each extraction, RNA and DNA were obtained together from about 21-30 mg of unsorted bulk tissue. The proportion of viable tumor cells exceeded 80% in every tumor sample. Reverse transcription of roughly 470 ng total RNA with a constant-region primer produced TCR beta cDNA. Sequencing libraries for TCR beta derived from three nested multiplex PCR rounds that used slightly modified ARM-PCR. A single record per CDR3 protein comes from TCRdb applying MiXCR to the multiplex PCR reads. The table records about 100,000 distinct CDR3 sequences, around 73% of them present only once. The sequenced sample consisted of liver tumor tissue from sampling region 2. This sample's subset: tumor region T2, inferior pole. This sequence was found in an older woman with primary liver carcinoma and hepatitis B virus infection.

In DNA, the CDR3 is TGTGCCAGCACCGAAGCAGGAAGCTCCTACAATGAGCAGTTCTTA. Amino acid sequence: CASTEAGSSYNEQFL. V and J are TRBV6-5 and TRBJ2-1; D gene ambiguous. The V gene lost 7 bases and the J gene lost 0 bases, with 13 bases spanning the gap. The CDR3 has 15 residues. Germline-derived CDR1 and CDR2 are MNHEY and SVGAGI.